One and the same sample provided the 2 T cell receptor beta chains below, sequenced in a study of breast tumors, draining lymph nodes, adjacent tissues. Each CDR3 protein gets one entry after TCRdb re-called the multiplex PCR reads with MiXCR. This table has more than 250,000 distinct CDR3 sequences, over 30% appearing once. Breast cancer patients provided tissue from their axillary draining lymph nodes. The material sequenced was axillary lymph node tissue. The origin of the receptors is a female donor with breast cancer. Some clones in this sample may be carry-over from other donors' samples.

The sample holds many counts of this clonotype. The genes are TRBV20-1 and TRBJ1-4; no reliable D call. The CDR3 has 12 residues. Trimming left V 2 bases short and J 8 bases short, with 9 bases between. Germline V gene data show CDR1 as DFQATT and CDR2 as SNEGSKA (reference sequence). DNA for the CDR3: TGCAGTGCTAGAAGCCAGCTCGAAAAACTGTTTTTT. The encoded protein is CSARSQLEKLFF.

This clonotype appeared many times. CDR3 sequence reads: CASRLGGGGSYNSPLHF. The CDR3 nucleotides read TGTGCCAGCAGACTGGGGGGAGGGGGCTCCTATAATTCACCCCTCCACTTT. The chain recombines TRBV6-5 with TRBJ1-6; weak D call: TRBD1 (6 bases). The CDR3 runs to 17 residues. V was trimmed by 6 bases and J by 0 bases, leaving 15 bases between them. Germline CDR1 is MNHEY and CDR2 is SVGAGI.